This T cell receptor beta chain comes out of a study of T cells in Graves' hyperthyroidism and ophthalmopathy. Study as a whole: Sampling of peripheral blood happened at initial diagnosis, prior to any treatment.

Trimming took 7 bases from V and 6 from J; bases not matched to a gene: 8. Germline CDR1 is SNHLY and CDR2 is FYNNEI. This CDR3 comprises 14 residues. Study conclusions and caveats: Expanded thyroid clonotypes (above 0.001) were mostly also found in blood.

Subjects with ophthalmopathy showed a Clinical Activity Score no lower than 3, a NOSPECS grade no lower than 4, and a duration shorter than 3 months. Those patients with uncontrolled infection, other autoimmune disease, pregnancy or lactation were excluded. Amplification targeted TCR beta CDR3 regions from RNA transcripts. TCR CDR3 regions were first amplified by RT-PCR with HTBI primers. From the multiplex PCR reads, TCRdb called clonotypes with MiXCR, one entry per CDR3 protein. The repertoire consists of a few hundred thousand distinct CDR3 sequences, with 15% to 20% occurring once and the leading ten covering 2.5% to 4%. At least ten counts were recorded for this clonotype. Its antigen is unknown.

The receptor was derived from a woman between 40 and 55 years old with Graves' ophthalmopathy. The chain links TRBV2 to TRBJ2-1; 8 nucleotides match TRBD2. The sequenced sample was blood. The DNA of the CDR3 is TGTGCCAGCACTCGTGGACTAGCTCGCAATGAGCAGTTCTTC. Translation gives CASTRGLARNEQFF.